These 9 T cell receptor beta chains share one sample of origin, sequenced in a study of T cells in Graves' hyperthyroidism and ophthalmopathy. Template material for amplifying TCR beta CDR3 regions consisted of RNA transcripts. HTBI primers were employed in a first-round RT-PCR of the TCR CDR3. Using its own MiXCR run on the multiplex PCR reads, TCRdb lists one record per CDR3 protein. The table has about 580,000 distinct CDR3 sequences, about half seen once; the top ten hold around 8%. The sequencing sample was made of peripheral blood or thyroid tissue (not recorded which). Source of these receptors: a woman aged 18-29 years with Graves' hyperthyroidism.

The chain employs TRBV11-1 and TRBJ1-2, with 8 bases identical to TRBD1. V trimming: 5 bases; J trimming: 2 bases; junction bases outside the gene matches: 7. This CDR3 comprises 15 residues. Per germline, CDR1 SGHAT and CDR2 FQDESV (reference sequence). The CDR3 is CASSTPDRGNYGYTF. For the CDR3, the DNA is TGTGCCAGCAGCACTCCAGACAGGGGAAACTATGGCTACACCTTC.

This clonotype was seen at least ten times. The chain recombines TRBV20-1 with TRBJ1-2; maybe TRBD1 (5 bases). CDR3 length: 12 amino acids. Trimming took 3 bases from V and 7 from J, leaving 12 bases between them. CDR1 DFQATT and CDR2 SNEGSKA come from the germline V gene (reference sequence). In DNA, the CDR3 is TGCAGTGCTAGTCTTGGGGGAACTGGCTACACCTTC. Its protein is CSASLGGTGYTF.

This clonotype was found many times. V gene TRBV7-2 combines with J gene TRBJ2-3; D call uncertain. CDR3 length: 13 residues. Germline V CDR1 and CDR2: SGHTA, FQGNSA. Deletions cut 5 bases from V and 4 bases from J, with 10 bases between. The CDR3 spells CASSLTTSDTQYF. The CDR3 DNA follows: TGTGCCAGCAGCCTGACCACTTCAGATACGCAGTATTTT.

Concerning this clonotype: One junction end disagrees with the germline gene, perhaps due to a read error. The CDR3 region is CASSAHLTGGVLFF. CDR3 bases: TGTGCCAGCAGCGCCCACCTGACGGGAGGGGTGCTGTTTTTT. The chain employs TRBV11-2 and TRBJ2-2, with 8 bases aligning to TRBD2. The CDR3 has 14 residues. Germline CDR1 reads SGHAT; CDR2 reads FQNNGV.

This clonotype came up many times. The chain carries TRBV5-8 and TRBJ2-5, with 10 bases fitting TRBD2. This CDR3 is built from 16 residues. Trimming removed 3 bases from V and 5 bases from J; junction bases left unmatched: 10. Germline CDR1 SGHTS, CDR2 YDEGEE. The CDR3 sequence is CASSSHPGLASETQYF. The CDR3 DNA follows: TGTGCCAGCAGCTCCCATCCGGGACTAGCGTCCGAGACCCAGTACTTC.

A few counts support this clonotype. The chain joins TRBV19 to TRBJ1-1; 7 bases are a match to TRBD1. The CDR3 contains 15 residues. The V gene's germline CDR1 is LNHDA and CDR2 SQIVND (reference sequence). Germline trimming cut 3 bases from V and 2 bases from J; bases unmatched to any gene: 6. CDR3 nucleotides: TGTGCCAGTAGTATGGGACAGAGAAAAAACACTGAAGCTTTCTTT. Protein sequence: CASSMGQRKNTEAFF.

Comments on this clonotype: The CDR3 does not end in the conserved phenylalanine or tryptophan, so this is likely a read error. No DNA is shown, since the ends of the CDR3 on it are uncertain; the CDR3 is the one TCRdb lists. The CDR3 loop is CASSLGQS. V is TRBV9 and J is TRBJ1-3; the table's D call TRBD1 went unverified against the DNA. Termini included, the CDR3 measures 8 amino acids. Germline V gene sequence: CDR1 SGDLS, CDR2 YYNGEE.

This clonotype was counted between two and nine times. This chain uses TRBV29-1 with TRBJ2-1; D gene uncertain. CDR3 length equals 14 residues. From germline, CDR1 is SQVTM and CDR2 ANQGSEA. V lost 4 bases and J 0 bases, leaving 10 bases between the germline ends. The CDR3 DNA sequence: TGCAGCGTTGTAATTCCTTCCTCCTACAATGAGCAGTTCTTC. It specifies CSVVIPSSYNEQFF.

A remark on this clonotype: This may be a read error, as it is one base from a much larger clone. The chain joins TRBV5-5 to TRBJ1-2; a possible D gene is TRBD1 (5 bases). The CDR3 is made up of 14 amino acids. The germline V gene encodes CDR1 SGHKS and CDR2 YYEKEE (reference sequence). The CDR3 sequence is CTSSRVQGPYGYTF. The CDR3 DNA is TGTACCAGCAGCCGAGTGCAGGGCCCCTATGGCTACACCTTC.